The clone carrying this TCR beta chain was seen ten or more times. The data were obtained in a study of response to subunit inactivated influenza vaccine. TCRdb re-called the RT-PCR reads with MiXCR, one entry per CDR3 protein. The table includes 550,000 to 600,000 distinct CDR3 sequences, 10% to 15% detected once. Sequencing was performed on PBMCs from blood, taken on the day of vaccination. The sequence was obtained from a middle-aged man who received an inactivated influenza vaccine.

DNA of the CDR3: TGTGCCATCAGCATACCACAGGGAGGCACAGATACGCAGTATTTT. Translation gives CAISIPQGGTDTQYF. The chain employs TRBV10-3 and TRBJ2-3; TRBD1 is a possible D gene (6 bases). The V gene lost 6 bases and the J gene lost 1 base, with 14 bases spanning the gap. The germline V gene has CDR1 ENHRY and CDR2 SYGVKD. CDR3 size: 15 residues.